Listed below are T cell receptor beta chains from one sample, sequenced in a study of blood T cell dynamics during melanoma immunotherapy. Method: immunoSEQ multiplex PCR; TCRdb's copy keeps in-frame clones and lacks some. The sample contains about 10,000 clones, approximately 84% of which appear only once. Material: blood, obtained from a patient treated with checkpoint blockade. Receptors originate from a human donor with melanoma. CDR3s include the opening cysteine and the closing phenylalanine or tryptophan. The D gene is left open where the match is weak. Clone size is not always given. Where it is, it says once, few, many or a class for expanded clones.

>-|-|TRBV7-2|TRBJ1-1
CASSRFHRAEGTEAFF
TGTGCCAGCAGCCGTTTCCACAGGGCGGAGGGCACTGAAGCTTTCTTT
>TRBD2|-|TRBV2|TRBJ2-5
CASRPGLAKETQYF
TGTGCCAGTAGGCCGGGACTAGCAAAAGAGACCCAGTACTTC
>TRBD2|-|TRBV19|TRBJ2-2
CASSIVTSGGTGELFF
TGTGCCAGTAGTATTGTGACTAGCGGGGGTACCGGGGAGCTGTTTTTT
>-|-|TRBV6-5|TRBJ1-2
CASRPRRGGGYTF
TGTGCCAGCAGGCCCCGGCGAGGGGGGGGCTACACCTTC
>-|-|TRBV28|TRBJ2-4
CASSSTVGAKNIQYF
TGTGCCAGCAGTTCGACAGTGGGAGCCAAAAACATTCAGTACTTC
>-|-|TRBV27|TRBJ1-2
CASMPRANYGYTF
TGTGCCAGCATGCCCCGGGCGAACTATGGCTACACCTTC
>TRBD1|-|TRBV19|TRBJ1-2
CASSILIKTGAYTF
TGTGCCAGTAGTATACTCATTAAGACAGGGGCCTACACCTTC
>-|-|TRBV21-1|TRBJ1-4
CASSPDRGQDEKLFF
TGTGCCAGCAGTCCCGACAGGGGGCAGGATGAAAAACTGTTTTTT
>TRBD2|-|TRBV12-5|TRBJ2-5
CASGSPWGGETQYF
TGTGCTAGTGGTTCGCCGTGGGGGGGAGAGACCCAGTACTTC
>-|-|TRBV7-9|TRBJ1-5
CASSLPSAGPQHF
TGTGCCAGCAGCTTACCTTCAGCAGGGCCCCAGCATTTT
>-|few|TRBV9|TRBJ1-1
CASSVLPDGDTEAFF
TGTGCCAGCAGCGTACTTCCCGACGGGGACACTGAAGCTTTCTTT
>-|once|TRBV27|TRBJ1-6
CASSSQGSYNSPLHF
TGTGCCAGCAGTTCGCAGGGTTCCTATAATTCACCCCTCCACTTT
>TRBD2|-|TRBV5-4|TRBJ2-2
CASSLALAGPTGELFF
TGTGCCAGCAGCTTGGCTCTAGCGGGCCCTACCGGGGAGCTGTTTTTT
>-|-|TRBV2|TRBJ2-7
CASSRVRGYEQYF
TGTGCCAGCAGTCGCGTCAGGGGCTACGAGCAGTACTTC
>-|-|TRBV15|TRBJ1-2
CATSRVPEPYGYTF
TGTGCCACCAGCAGAGTTCCAGAGCCCTATGGCTACACCTTC
>TRBD1|-|TRBV5-6|TRBJ2-7
CASSLTGVEQYF
TGTGCCAGCAGCTTAACAGGGGTCGAGCAGTACTTC
>TRBD1|-|TRBV7-6|TRBJ2-3
CASSPLTGGTDTQYF
TGTGCCAGCAGCCCGTTGACAGGGGGCACAGATACGCAGTATTTT
>-|-|TRBV20-1|TRBJ2-1
CSAIAYNEQFF
TGCAGTGCTATCGCCTACAATGAGCAGTTCTTC
>-|-|TRBV11-3|TRBJ1-1
CASSLLGGGGNTEAFF
TGTGCCAGCAGCTTGCTGGGGGGGGGAGGCAACACTGAAGCTTTCTTT
>-|few|TRBV6-6|TRBJ1-5
CASSNPSPQHF
TGTGCCAGCAGCAACCCCTCGCCCCAGCATTTT
>-|-|TRBV11-2|TRBJ1-3
CASSSIRGSGNTIYF
TGTGCCAGCAGCTCGATTAGGGGCTCTGGAAACACCATATATTTT
>TRBD1|-|TRBV7-9|TRBJ1-1
CASSLPGGKAEAFF
TGTGCCAGCAGCTTACCAGGGGGCAAGGCTGAAGCTTTCTTT
>-|-|TRBV6-1|TRBJ1-1
CASSERRGVKDTEAFF
TGTGCCAGCAGTGAACGGCGGGGGGTGAAAGACACTGAAGCTTTCTTT
>-|-|TRBV4-1|TRBJ1-3
CASSQGAGSTGNTIYF
TGCGCCAGCAGCCAAGGGGCAGGGTCGACGGGAAACACCATATATTTT
>-|-|TRBV14|TRBJ1-1
CASSSFMNTEAFF
TGTGCCAGCAGTTCCTTCATGAACACTGAAGCTTTCTTT
>TRBD2|-|TRBV27|TRBJ2-2
CASSFLAGGQDGELFF
TGTGCCAGCAGTTTTTTAGCGGGGGGGCAAGACGGGGAGCTGTTTTTT
>-|-|TRBV7-2|TRBJ1-1
CASSPRTEAFF
TGTGCCAGCAGCCCAAGAACGGAAGCTTTCTTT
>-|-|TRBV10-3|TRBJ2-5
CAISQRVMGETQYF
TGTGCCATCAGTCAGCGGGTGATGGGGGAGACCCAGTACTTC
>-|-|TRBV10-3|TRBJ2-6
CASSYPSAGANVLTF
TGTGCCAGCAGTTACCCTAGCGCGGGGGCCAACGTCCTGACTTTC
>TRBD2|-|TRBV5-1|TRBJ2-7
CASSFPLGGVISGEQYF
TGCGCCAGCAGCTTCCCCCTGGGAGGGGTCATCTCTGGGGAGCAGTACTTC
>-|-|TRBV5-1|TRBJ2-5
CASSSGAQETQYF
TGCGCCAGCAGCTCCGGGGCCCAAGAGACCCAGTACTTC
>-|-|TRBV29-1|TRBJ2-2
CSAVRLATGELFF
TGCAGCGCGGTAAGGCTAGCCACCGGGGAGCTGTTTTTT
>-|-|TRBV4-1|TRBJ2-7
CASSQDGSRRGANDEQYF
TGCGCCAGCAGCCAAGACGGTAGCCGCCGGGGGGCAAACGACGAGCAGTACTTC
>-|-|TRBV29-1|TRBJ1-3
CAGTHGNTIYF
TGCGCAGGGACCCACGGAAACACCATATATTTT
>-|-|TRBV6-6|TRBJ2-7
CASSYAAGYEQYF
TGTGCCAGCAGTTACGCTGCTGGCTACGAGCAGTACTTC
>-|-|TRBV6-1|TRBJ2-7
CASSEPGYEQYF
TGTGCCAGCAGTGAACCTGGCTACGAGCAGTACTTC
>-|few|TRBV4-1|TRBJ2-7
CASSQDRRAYEQYF
TGCGCCAGCAGCCAAGATAGAAGGGCCTACGAGCAGTACTTC
>-|-|TRBV7-3|TRBJ2-6
CASSSQGPRFSGANVLTF
TGTGCCAGCAGTTCCCAGGGGCCCCGTTTCTCTGGGGCCAACGTCCTGACTTTC
>TRBD1|-|TRBV18|TRBJ1-4
CASSKLDRDEKLFF
TGTGCCAGCTCAAAATTGGACAGGGATGAAAAACTGTTTTTT
>-|-|TRBV19|TRBJ2-1
CASIKYNEQFF
TGTGCCAGTATCAAGTACAATGAGCAGTTCTTC
>TRBD1|-|TRBV5-1|TRBJ2-7
CASSPGQGAYEQYF
TGCGCCAGCAGCCCGGGACAGGGGGCCTACGAGCAGTACTTC
>-|-|TRBV11-2|TRBJ2-2
CASSSFRRNTGELFF
TGTGCCAGCAGCTCCTTCCGTCGGAACACCGGGGAGCTGTTTTTT
>-|-|TRBV2|TRBJ2-2
CASTSENTGELFF
TGTGCCAGCACTTCCGAGAACACCGGGGAGCTGTTTTTT
>-|-|TRBV19|TRBJ2-7
CASRTGLYEQYF
TGTGCCAGTAGGACAGGACTATACGAGCAGTACTTC
>-|-|TRBV7-7|TRBJ2-1
CASSQGPGEYDEQFF
TGTGCCAGCAGCCAGGGACCAGGGGAGTACGATGAGCAGTTCTTC
>TRBD2|-|TRBV14|TRBJ2-1
CASSPSSGGARNEQFF
TGTGCCAGCAGCCCTTCTAGCGGGGGGGCACGGAATGAGCAGTTCTTC
>-|-|TRBV9|TRBJ2-1
CASSVGARVSNEQFF
TGTGCCAGCAGCGTCGGGGCCCGGGTCTCCAATGAGCAGTTCTTC
>-|few|TRBV28|TRBJ1-6
CASSLAGRGNSPLHF
TGTGCCAGCAGTTTGGCAGGGAGAGGTAATTCACCCCTCCACTTT
>-|-|TRBV29-1|TRBJ1-6
CSVDGPPGLSSYNSPLHF
TGCAGCGTTGATGGCCCCCCGGGCCTGAGCTCCTATAATTCACCCCTCCACTTT
>TRBD2|-|TRBV14|TRBJ2-5
CASSLHRTSGQETQYF
TGTGCCAGCAGCCTCCATCGGACTAGCGGACAAGAGACCCAGTACTTC
>-|-|TRBV25-1|TRBJ2-3
CASSVDYTDTQYF
TGTGCCAGCAGTGTGGACTACACAGATACGCAGTATTTT
>-|-|TRBV6-5|TRBJ2-7
CASTQGGPSYERYF
TGTGCCAGCACCCAGGGGGGCCCTTCCTACGAGCGGTACTTC
>-|-|TRBV6-6|TRBJ2-2
CASTPYGEDTGELFF
TGTGCCAGCACCCCTTATGGGGAAGACACCGGGGAGCTGTTTTTT